This T cell receptor beta chain is from a study of control samples from healthy donors and cancer patients. The protocol was immunoSEQ multiplex PCR, while the TCRdb copy is restricted to in-frame clones and leaves out a portion. The sample includes roughly 370,000 clones, around nine tenths of them seen just once. The CDR3 spans 17 residues. The V gene is TRBV21-1, the J gene TRBJ2-5; TRBD1 is the table's D call and was not checked against the DNA. TRBV21-1 constitutes a pseudogene. This receptor was taken from a man aged 40-50 years with head and neck cancer. Sequencing input: PBMCs. Here the CDR3 reads CASKDRGLSSKKETQYF. CDR3 in DNA: TGTGCCAGCAAGGACAGGGGGCTTAGTTCGAAGAAAGAGACCCAGTACTTC.